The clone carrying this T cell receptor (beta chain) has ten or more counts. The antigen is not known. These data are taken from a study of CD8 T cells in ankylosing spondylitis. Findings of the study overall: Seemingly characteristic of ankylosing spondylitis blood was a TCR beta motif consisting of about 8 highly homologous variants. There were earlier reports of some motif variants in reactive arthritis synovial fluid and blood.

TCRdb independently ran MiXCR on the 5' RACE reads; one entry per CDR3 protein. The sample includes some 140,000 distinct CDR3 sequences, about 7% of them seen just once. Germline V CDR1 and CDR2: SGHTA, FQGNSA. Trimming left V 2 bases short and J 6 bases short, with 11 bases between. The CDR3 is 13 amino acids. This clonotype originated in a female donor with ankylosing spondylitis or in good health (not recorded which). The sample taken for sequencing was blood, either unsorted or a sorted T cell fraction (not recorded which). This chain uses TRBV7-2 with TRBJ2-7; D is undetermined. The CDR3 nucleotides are TGTGCCAGCAGCTTACCATCTACGCGCGAGCAGTACTTC. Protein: CASSLPSTREQYF.